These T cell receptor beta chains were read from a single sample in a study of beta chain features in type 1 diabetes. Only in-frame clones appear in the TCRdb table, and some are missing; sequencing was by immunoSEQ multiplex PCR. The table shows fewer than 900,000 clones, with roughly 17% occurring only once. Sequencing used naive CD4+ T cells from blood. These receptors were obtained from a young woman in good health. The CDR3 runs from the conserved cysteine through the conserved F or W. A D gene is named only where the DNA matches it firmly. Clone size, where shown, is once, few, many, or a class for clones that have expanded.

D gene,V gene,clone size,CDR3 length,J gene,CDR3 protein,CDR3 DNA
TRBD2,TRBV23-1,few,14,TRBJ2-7,CASRLAGMTYEQYF,TGCGCCAGCAGGTTAGCGGGGATGACCTACGAGCAGTACTTC
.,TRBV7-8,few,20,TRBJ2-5,CASSLEVVPSRGRGKETQYF,TGTGCCAGCAGCTTAGAAGTGGTCCCCTCGCGGGGCCGCGGAAAAGAGACCCAGTACTTC
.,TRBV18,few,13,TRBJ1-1,CASSPYRNTEAFF,TGTGCCAGCTCACCATACAGGAACACTGAAGCTTTCTTT
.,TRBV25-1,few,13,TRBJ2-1,CASSEPSVNEQFF,TGTGCCAGCAGTGAGCCATCCGTCAATGAGCAGTTCTTC
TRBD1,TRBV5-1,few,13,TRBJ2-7,CASSWDRVYEQYF,TGCGCCAGCAGCTGGGACAGGGTATACGAGCAGTACTTC
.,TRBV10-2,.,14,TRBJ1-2,CASSEWREGDGYTF,TGCGCCAGCAGTGAGTGGCGGGAGGGGGATGGCTACACCTTC
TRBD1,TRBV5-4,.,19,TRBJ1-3,CASSRGQARRGEHGNTIYF,TGTGCCAGCAGCCGTGGACAGGCTCGGCGAGGGGAGCATGGAAACACCATATATTTT
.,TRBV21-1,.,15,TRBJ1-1,CASRGPGCGQLEAFF,TGTGCCAGCAGGGGCCCGGGATGTGGACAGTTAGAAGCTTTCTTT
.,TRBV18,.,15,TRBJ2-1,CASSPVLAGYNEQFF,TGTGCCAGCTCACCAGTACTGGCGGGCTACAATGAGCAGTTCTTC
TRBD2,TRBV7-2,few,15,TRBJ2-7,CASSLAGSGGGEQYF,TGTGCCAGCAGCCTGGCGGGGAGTGGGGGGGGCGAGCAGTACTTC
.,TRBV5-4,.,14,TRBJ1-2,CASSTGAANYGYTF,TGTGCCAGCAGTACGGGGGCGGCTAACTATGGCTACACCTTC
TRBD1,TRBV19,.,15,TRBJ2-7,CASSMGRGISYEQYF,TGTGCCAGTAGTATGGGCAGGGGGATATCCTACGAGCAGTACTTC
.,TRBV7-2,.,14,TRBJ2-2,CASSPDYNTGELFF,TGTGCCAGCAGCCCGGACTACAACACCGGGGAGCTGTTTTTT
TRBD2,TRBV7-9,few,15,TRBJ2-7,CASSLESGSTYEQYF,TGTGCCAGCAGCCTTGAGAGCGGGAGCACTTACGAGCAGTACTTC
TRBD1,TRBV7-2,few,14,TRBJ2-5,CASSPRGRGETQYF,TGTGCCAGCAGCCCCAGGGGGCGCGGGGAGACCCAGTACTTC
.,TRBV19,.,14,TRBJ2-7,CASSTVPGSYEQYF,TGTGCCAGTAGTACCGTCCCAGGCTCCTACGAGCAGTACTTC
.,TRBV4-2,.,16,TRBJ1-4,CASSQDGSPTNEKLFF,TGTGCCAGCAGCCAAGATGGATCACCAACTAATGAAAAACTGTTTTTT
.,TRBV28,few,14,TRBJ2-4,CASSLQGTGNIQYF,TGTGCCAGCAGTTTGCAGGGTACGGGCAACATTCAGTACTTC
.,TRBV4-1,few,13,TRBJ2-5,CASSQGSQETQYF,TGCGCCAGCAGCCAAGGTTCCCAAGAGACCCAGTACTTC
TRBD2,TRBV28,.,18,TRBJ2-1,CASRSAALGTSGTGEQFF,TGTGCCAGCAGATCGGCGGCCCTCGGGACTAGCGGGACAGGTGAGCAGTTCTTC
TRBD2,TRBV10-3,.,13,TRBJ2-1,CAISEREGYEQFF,TGTGCCATCAGTGAGCGGGAGGGCTATGAGCAGTTCTTC
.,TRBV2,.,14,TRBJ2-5,CASSVYGSEATQYF,TGTGCCAGCAGTGTCTATGGTTCAGAAGCGACCCAGTACTTC
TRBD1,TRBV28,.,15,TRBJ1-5,CASISQGAGKRPQHF,TGTGCCAGCATATCTCAGGGGGCGGGGAAAAGGCCCCAGCATTTT
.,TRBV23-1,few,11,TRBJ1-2,CARRATKGYTF,TGCGCCAGGCGGGCCACGAAAGGCTACACCTTC
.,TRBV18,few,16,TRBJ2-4,CASSTGQKLAKNIQYF,TGTGCCAGCTCAACCGGACAGAAGCTAGCCAAAAACATTCAGTACTTC
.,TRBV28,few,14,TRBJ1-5,CASRQGWSNQPQHF,TGTGCCAGCAGGCAGGGATGGAGCAATCAGCCCCAGCATTTT
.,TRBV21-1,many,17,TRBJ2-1,CASSNDLSGSPYNEQFF,TGTGCCAGCAGCAATGACCTTAGCGGGAGCCCCTACAATGAGCAGTTCTTC
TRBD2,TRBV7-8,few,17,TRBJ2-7,CASSPYVFSGSSYEQYF,TGTGCCAGCAGCCCTTACGTCTTTAGCGGGAGCTCCTACGAGCAGTACTTC
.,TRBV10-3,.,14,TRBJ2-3,CATQRATSTDTQYF,TGTGCCACCCAGCGGGCAACTAGCACAGATACGCAGTATTTT
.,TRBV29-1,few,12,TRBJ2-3,CSVILAADTQYF,TGCAGCGTCATCTTAGCTGCCGATACGCAGTATTTT
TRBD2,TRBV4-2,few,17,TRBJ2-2,CASSQTGTSGSTGELFF,TGTGCCAGCAGCCAAACGGGGACTAGCGGAAGCACCGGGGAGCTGTTTTTT
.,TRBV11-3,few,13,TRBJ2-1,CASSSRGYNEQFF,TGTGCCAGCAGCTCCCGCGGGTACAATGAGCAGTTCTTC
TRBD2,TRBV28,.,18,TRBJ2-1,CASSPRGLAGGTYNEQFF,TGTGCCAGCAGTCCCCGGGGACTAGCGGGAGGTACCTACAATGAGCAGTTCTTC
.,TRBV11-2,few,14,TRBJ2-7,CASSFWDGPYEQYF,TGTGCCAGCAGCTTTTGGGACGGCCCCTACGAGCAGTACTTC
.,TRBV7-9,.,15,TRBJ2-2,CASTEIVSGRGELFF,TGTGCCAGCACCGAAATCGTGAGCGGTCGGGGGGAGCTGTTTTTT
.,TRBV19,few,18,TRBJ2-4,CASSRFRVGRDNQNIQYF,TGTGCCAGTAGTCGTTTTAGGGTTGGCCGGGACAACCAAAACATTCAGTACTTC
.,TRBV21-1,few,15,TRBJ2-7,CASSKGRRGYYEQYF,TGTGCCAGCAGCAAAGGTCGGCGGGGATACTACGAGCAGTACTTC
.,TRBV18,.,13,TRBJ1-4,CASSPTLRGKLFF,TGTGCCAGCTCACCAACCTTACGGGGAAAACTGTTTTTT
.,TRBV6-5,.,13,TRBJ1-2,CASSSGHGYGYTF,TGTGCCAGCAGTTCGGGTCACGGTTATGGCTACACCTTC
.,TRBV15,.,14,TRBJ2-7,CATSDSRKSYEQYF,TGTGCCACCAGCGATAGCAGAAAGTCCTACGAGCAGTACTTC
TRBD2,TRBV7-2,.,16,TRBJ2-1,CASSLTAAGAYNEQFF,TGTGCCAGCAGCTTAACTGCTGCGGGAGCTTACAATGAGCAGTTCTTC
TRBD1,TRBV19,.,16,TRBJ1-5,CASAGQGVYSNQPQHF,TGTGCCAGTGCCGGACAGGGCGTTTATAGCAATCAGCCCCAGCATTTT
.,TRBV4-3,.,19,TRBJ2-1,CASSQVWSGLASGRSEQFF,TGCGCCAGCAGCCAAGTTTGGTCGGGGCTAGCTTCCGGCCGTAGTGAGCAGTTCTTC
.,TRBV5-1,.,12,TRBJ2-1,CASSLVTNEQFF,TGCGCCAGCAGCTTGGTGACGAATGAGCAGTTCTTC
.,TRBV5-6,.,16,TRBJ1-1,CASSRPVAGPGREAFF,TGTGCCAGCAGCCGACCAGTCGCCGGTCCAGGCAGAGAAGCTTTCTTT